This T cell receptor (beta chain) is drawn from a study of cytomegalovirus exposure and HLA in healthy donors. Turning to the study itself: A prior analysis found more than 90 million unique TCR beta sequences from some 200 million T cells. In an early release, HLA-typed donors contributed tens of millions of unique TCR sequences. Study-level results: As immune exposure information, only CMV serostatus was available. One variant, a missense change in DCLRE1C, was linked in a later analysis to TCR beta V- and J-gene trimming.

As to this clone: What it binds is unknown.

This PCR relied on a set of 60 Vbeta primers and 13 Jbeta primers. TCRdb's copy holds only in-frame clones and misses some; the assay was immunoSEQ multiplex PCR. This sample's table reports under 65,000 clones. This CDR3 spans 15 amino acids. V lost 3 bases and J lost 4; bases outside the gene matches: 5. Per germline, CDR1 MDHEN and CDR2 SYDVKM. The genes are TRBV28 and TRBJ1-2; TRBD1 matches at 10 bases. Sequenced input: PBMCs. This TCR was recovered from a woman aged 40 to 49 in good health and CMV-seronegative. As DNA, the CDR3 is TGTGCCAGCAGTTTCCCGACAGGGGGCGGCTATGGCTACACCTTC. As protein: CASSFPTGGGYGYTF.